The 15 T cell receptor beta chains below all came from one sample that was sequenced in a study of blood T cell repertoires in COVID-19. Profiling relied on immunoSEQ multiplex PCR, and the TCRdb table lists in-frame clones only, not all of them. The sample gives about 160,000 clones, around 82% of which show up once; 6.9% is in the top ten. The sample comprised peripheral blood. The receptors derive from an elderly man with COVID-19, enrolled during active disease.

The CDR3 DNA is TGTGCCAGCAGCTCCCGGGACACACCCTATGGCTACACCTTC. This sequence encodes CASSSRDTPYGYTF. V gene TRBV11-3 combines with J gene TRBJ1-2; D might be TRBD1 (6 bases). The V and J ends lost 4 bases and 4 bases respectively, with 13 bases between them. This CDR3 contains 14 residues. The germline CDR1 and CDR2 sequences are SGHNT and YENEEA.

This chain joins TRBV11-3 and TRBJ2-1, with 11 bases identical to TRBD1. The trim removed 3 bases at V and 8 bases at J, leaving 3 bases unmatched. Germline V lookup: CDR1 SGHNT, CDR2 YENEEA. The length of the CDR3 is 14 residues. The CDR3 protein is CASSLGQGEDEQFF. The CDR3 DNA follows: TGTGCCAGCAGCTTGGGACAGGGGGAGGATGAGCAGTTCTTC.

The V call is TRBV3-1 (or the pseudogene TRBV3-2), the J call TRBJ1-2; 7 bases line up with TRBD1. This CDR3 comprises 16 residues. J was trimmed by 5 bases and V by 4 bases; bases with no gene match: 13. The germline V gene has CDR1 LGHDT and CDR2 YNNKEL (reference sequence). As DNA, the CDR3 is TGTGCCAGCAGCCTCCTCTCCAGACAGGGTATGTATGGCTACACCTTC. Protein: CASSLLSRQGMYGYTF.

This chain joins TRBV6-2 or TRBV6-3 and TRBJ1-6; tentative D call: TRBD1 (5 bases). The length of the CDR3 is 15 residues. In germline, CDR1 is MNHEY, CDR2 SVGEGT. Between the trimmed V and J ends, which lost 5 bases and 3 bases, there was a span of 11 bases. The CDR3 bases are TGTGCCAGCAGTCTCAGGGAAATCTATAATTCACCCCTCCACTTT. Protein: CASSLREIYNSPLHF.

The CDR3 sequence: CATSSRGANVLTF. DNA of the CDR3: TGTGCCACCAGTTCGCGGGGGGCCAACGTCCTGACTTTC. The V call is TRBV24-1, the J call TRBJ2-6; D gene ambiguous. The germline V gene encodes CDR1 KGHDR and CDR2 SFDVKD. The CDR3 loop spans 13 amino acids. V lost 6 bases to trimming and J lost 4 bases, with 6 bases between them.

The rearrangement joins TRBV3-1 (or the pseudogene TRBV3-2) to TRBJ2-1, with 7 bases lining up with TRBD2. Germline CDR1 and CDR2: LGHDT and YNNKEL (reference sequence). Trimming at V came to 2 bases and at J to 9 bases, leaving 4 bases not matched to a gene. CDR3 length: 13 residues. CDR3: CASSQLPSGEQFF. CDR3 DNA sequence: TGTGCCAGCAGCCAACTCCCTAGCGGTGAGCAGTTCTTC.

This chain links TRBV5-1 with TRBJ1-5; 7 bases map to TRBD1. Germline assignment: CDR1 SGHRS and CDR2 YFSETQ. The CDR3 runs to 15 residues. V dropped 4 bases and J dropped 3; count of bases not matched to a gene: 7. CDR3 in amino acids: CASSPGQFLNQPQHF. CDR3 bases: TGCGCCAGCAGCCCGGGACAGTTTCTCAATCAGCCCCAGCATTTT. Supplemented by reference TRBV5-1 and TRBJ1-5, the full variable domain reads KAGVTQTPRYLIKTRGQQVTLSCSPISGHRSVSWYQQTPGQGLQFLFEYFSETQRNKGNFPGRFSGRQFSNSRSEMNVSTLELGDSALYLCASSPGQFLNQPQHFGDGTRLSIL.

The V call is TRBV5-1, the J call TRBJ1-3, with 7 bases matching TRBD1. The trim removed 4 bases at V and 4 bases at J, leaving 11 bases unmatched. CDR1 and CDR2 (germline): SGHRS, YFSETQ. This CDR3 is 16 amino acids long. CDR3 sequence: CASSPGQTFNGNTIYF. In DNA form, the CDR3 reads TGCGCCAGCAGCCCGGGACAGACATTCAACGGAAACACCATATATTTT.

The CDR3, as DNA: TGCGCCAGCAGCCTCCAAATGGGACAGGGGGCAGGTGATACGCAGTATTTT. It encodes CASSLQMGQGAGDTQYF. The gene calls are TRBV5-1 and TRBJ2-3; 12 bases map to TRBD1. The CDR3 loop spans 17 amino acids. After removal of 4 bases from V and 6 bases from J, the junction contained 12 bases not matched to a gene. Per germline, CDR1 SGHRS and CDR2 YFSETQ.

This sequence joins TRBV5-4 and TRBJ1-6; TRBD1 aligns across 8 bases. The ends lost 4 bases at V and 8 bases at J; junction bases unmatched: 8. This CDR3 region has 15 residues. Per the germline V gene, CDR1 is SGHNT and CDR2 is YYREEE (reference sequence). This CDR3 reads CASSPGTGRDSPLHF. The CDR3 DNA reads TGTGCCAGCAGCCCCGGGACAGGAAGGGATTCACCCCTCCACTTT.

The chain uses TRBV3-1 (or the pseudogene TRBV3-2) and TRBJ2-3; TRBD2 might be the D (6 bases). CDR1 is LGHDT, CDR2 YNNKEL, per germline (reference sequence). V lost 4 bases and J lost 3, with 11 bases in between. The CDR3 covers 14 residues. The CDR3 is CASSPAGRTDTQYF. The CDR3 DNA reads as TGTGCCAGCAGCCCGGCGGGGAGGACAGATACGCAGTATTTT.

The chain couples TRBV3-1 (or the pseudogene TRBV3-2) to TRBJ2-5; maybe TRBD1 (5 bases). Trimming pared 0 bases from V and 4 bases from J, leaving 9 bases between. This CDR3 spans 14 amino acids. Germline V lookup: CDR1 LGHDT, CDR2 YNNKEL (reference sequence). CDR3 residues: CASSQDLGRETQYF. The CDR3 DNA sequence: TGTGCCAGCAGCCAAGATCTGGGGCGAGAGACCCAGTACTTC.

The chain recombines TRBV6-6 with TRBJ1-4; D remains unclear. CDR1 and CDR2 (germline): MNHNY, SVGAGI (reference sequence). CDR3 length: 14 amino acids. With 9 bases removed from V and 0 bases from J, the gap between germline ends came to 11 bases. The CDR3 DNA reads as TGTGCCAGTAGGACGGAGGCAACTAATGAAAAACTGTTTTTT. Its translation: CASRTEATNEKLFF.

CDR3 protein: CASGPIGGRSGMGQGAFF. The CDR3 region has the DNA TGTGCCAGCGGCCCCATCGGGGGGCGAAGTGGGATGGGACAAGGGGCTTTCTTT. V is TRBV11-3 and J is TRBJ1-1; a possible D gene is TRBD1 (6 bases). V lost 8 bases and J lost 11, with 36 bases in between. CDR3 length: 18 residues. CDR1 SGHNT and CDR2 YENEEA come from the germline V gene.

The chain employs TRBV18 and TRBJ1-5; TRBD1 agrees at 8 bases. The length of the CDR3 is 15 residues. The germline V gene encodes CDR1 KGHSH and CDR2 LQKENI. The ends lost 4 bases at V and 7 bases at J; junction bases unmatched: 9. The CDR3 loop is CASSQGQGRMQPQHF. The CDR3 DNA follows: TGTGCCAGCTCACAAGGACAGGGAAGGATGCAGCCCCAGCATTTT.